This T cell receptor (beta chain) came from a study of blood T cell repertoires in COVID-19. About the study: The United States, Italy and Spain supplied acute and convalescent COVID-19 samples. Sample material is recorded as cDNA or gDNA derived from T cells, B-cell-depleted T cells, or PBMCs.

Trimming pared 4 bases from V and 5 bases from J, leaving 10 bases between. Germline CDR1 SGHRS, CDR2 YFSETQ. The CDR3 length is 14 residues. Original handling: Quantification of nucleated cells was approximated via reference gene primer amplification. Method: immunoSEQ multiplex PCR; TCRdb's copy keeps in-frame clones and lacks some. V and J calls and clone size are copied from that table; D and trimming were computed from the DNA. Of some 22,000 clones in the sample, over 80% were seen once. This clonotype was sampled from a man older than 75 with active or convalescent COVID-19. Input material: peripheral blood. The chain links TRBV5-1 to TRBJ1-6; tentative D call: TRBD1 (5 bases). The DNA of the CDR3 is TGCGCCAGCAGCATCCAGGGTCATAATTCACCCCTCCACTTT. Protein sequence: CASSIQGHNSPLHF.